This TCR beta chain was sequenced for a study of regulatory T cells in long-lasting Graves disease (dated by TCRdb to about 2021). Turning to the overall study: In the newly diagnosed Graves' disease group, patients had been taking antithyroid drugs for less than 3 months. Patients with persistent Graves' disease were compared with patients with newly diagnosed Graves' disease using TCR sequencing and RNA sequencing of peripheral blood. The study was conducted in China and was registered as a clinical trial. A total of about 35 samples underwent TCR sequencing, from roughly 13 patients with persistent Graves' disease and about 20 patients with newly diagnosed Graves' disease.

This clonotype was found many times. Its antigen remains undetermined. Per-base qualities were not stored, and no clone one base away is much larger. V gives up 7 bases and J gives up 0 bases, and the segment between their germline ends measures 16 bases. The CDR3 goes from the cysteine to the phenylalanine over 15 residues. Solely the CDR3 DNA is kept, with 45 bases framed from the first base. According to the germline V gene (reference sequence), CDR1 reads DFQATT and CDR2 reads SNEGSKA. Libraries were constructed by multiplex PCR. Sequencer: Illumina HiSeq 4000. TCR beta libraries were built with iRepertoire HTBI primers and Arm-PCR amplification of CDR3 regions. Before sequencing, the PCR products went through gel purification. Regarding the original processing steps: Gene usage analysis of CDR3 amino acid clonotypes used the approximately 62 TRBV and about 14 TRBJ segments found across samples. COPE and FqMerger were used to merge the filtered high-quality paired reads into contigs. Contigs were aligned with BLAST to IMGT TRBV, TRBD and TRBJ reference genes, and CDR3 was defined per IMGT. Any clonotype with a frequency above 0.1% was counted as a highly expanded clone. Shannon entropy served as the measure of repertoire diversity, while the Gini coefficient captured V-J evenness. A clonotype found in more than one individual was treated as public. TCRdb applied fastp at Q25 and MiXCR to the public reads, then kept only in-frame beta chains. Entries are consolidated by CDR3 protein sequence, retaining the most common genes and DNA. None of the V and J calls come from the authors' own analysis; TCRdb made them. For this sample there are 300,000 to 400,000 distinct CDR3 sequences; 16% appear just once. 25% to 30% of the sample rests with the top ten.

What this sample's time point label stands for: newly diagnosed GD, antithyroid drugs for less than 3 months. For both TCR sequencing and RNA sequencing, RNA was extracted from PBMCs in TRIzol. Graves' disease was diagnosed according to American Thyroid Association guidelines. The patients came from an endocrinology department in Xi'an, China. Each patient gave roughly 10 milliliters of peripheral blood, collected in an EDTA anticoagulant tube. Ficoll Paque Plus density gradient separation was used to isolate PBMCs, and no further T cell sorting was done. An Agilent 2100 Bioanalyzer and agarose gel were used to assess RNA quality, and a NanoDrop 2000 was used to measure RNA concentration. The study at large found these results: Only peripheral blood was studied, because thyroid tissue, the primary lesion, was inaccessible. Persistent disease showed preferential use of TRBV28, TRBJ1-2 and TRBJ2-5, whereas newly diagnosed disease favored TRBV20-1 and TRBJ2-1. Persistent Graves' disease patients showed lower TCR Shannon entropy and fewer highly expanded clones than newly diagnosed patients, suggesting clonal expansion. As a limitation, the authors acknowledged that the small sample size may reduce accuracy. Sequencing and analysis were limited to the TCR beta chain. A larger number of public clonotypes was shared among persistent patients (fewer than 3,000) than among newly diagnosed patients (around 890).

The data also belong to a second study, concerning T cells in Graves' hyperthyroidism and ophthalmopathy. As the second study states: Stable Graves' hyperthyroidism was defined as the absence of progression to ophthalmopathy over 18 months of follow-up. The hyperthyroidism patients were between 18 and 65 years old and newly diagnosed, with a disease duration of less than 2 months. Exclusion was applied to patients with uncontrolled infections, other autoimmune diseases, pregnancy or lactation. Diagnoses relied on clinical symptoms, serum thyroxine and TRAb, thyroid ultrasound and orbital computed tomography. The first round of RT-PCR for the TCR CDR3 was performed with the HTBI primer set and the Qiagen OneStep RT-PCR kit. Most expanded thyroid clonotypes (frequency above 0.001) were also found in blood, which suggests that blood repertoires may mirror thyroid immune responses. In cross-validation, a model built on a 13 V-J signature told ophthalmopathy apart from stable hyperthyroidism with less than 90% sensitivity and about 81% specificity, and in testing the same model reached 80%/75%. In validation, the model predicted progression to ophthalmopathy a median of around six months before onset, with about 64% sensitivity and nearly 75% specificity. To identify distinguishing TCR V-J signatures, a discovery cohort of 100 or so patients was used, comprising under 45 with Graves' ophthalmopathy and approximately 58 with stable Graves' hyperthyroidism. Prospective prediction of ophthalmopathy was tested in an independent validation cohort of fewer than 20 hyperthyroidism patients and approximately 17 patients who later progressed to ophthalmopathy. The 85 to 100 discovery patients were randomly split 7:3 into training and test sets. The study also compared thyroid tissue and blood T-cell repertoires from about six Graves' hyperthyroidism patients. Once sampling was done, hyperthyroidism patients were given methimazole at a starting dose of 30 mg daily, whereas ophthalmopathy patients were given high-dose intravenous methylprednisolone. Libraries were constructed in a second round of multiplex PCR, after which size selection and purification were carried out. Libraries were sequenced paired-end with 100 bp reads on an Illumina HiSeq2000. SOAPnuke was used to process the raw data, removing reads that contained adapters or uncalled bases, had a mean Phred below 15, or lacked an exact match to the constant primer or identifier. COPE v1.2.5 was used to merge high-quality paired reads, and clonotypes were defined as unique nucleotide sequences. MiTCR v1.1 was used to align the clonotypes against IMGT TRBV, TRBD and TRBJ reference segments. The analysis was restricted to V-J combinations with a frequency above 0.0001, which together covered 99.2% of the repertoires. The TCS score was defined as the ratio of F50 (clonal expansion) to E x V (chaos), calculated using BLOSUM62-based TCRdist between CDR3 peptides within each V-J. Welch's t-statistics and random forest reduced 500 to 550 V-J features to 10 to 15, which were used in a naive Bayes classifier (R e1071). Sample size was not statistically predetermined, and blinding of investigators to group allocation was not performed. TCR Vbeta CDR3 sequencing of some 140 peripheral blood samples (approximately 44 ophthalmopathy, under 80 hyperthyroidism and some 17 progressor patients) is reported in the paper.

The chain is made from TRBV20-1 and TRBJ2-1; the D region possibly corresponds to TRBD1 (6 bases align). The sequencing used peripheral blood mononuclear cells (PBMCs), collected at new diagnosis, from a patient treated with antithyroid drugs. This clonotype was obtained from a man aged 40-50 years with Graves disease. Donor details come from another sample of the same person, matched by shared clones. The nucleotide sequence reads TGCAGTGTCGCGCTCAGGGGAAGCTCCTACAATGAGCAGTTCTTC. Translated, it gives CSVALRGSSYNEQFF.